What follows is one T cell receptor (beta chain) and its context. What it binds is unknown. The data originate from a study of cytomegalovirus exposure and HLA in healthy donors. Study-wide points: Sequencing likely generated an artifact that appeared as a cluster of highly shared sequence variants. Follow-up analysis later connected one missense variant in DCLRE1C with trimming of TCR beta V- and J-genes.

CDR1 is SGHRS and CDR2 is YFSETQ in the germline V gene. J was trimmed by 4 bases and V by 4 bases; bases with no gene match: 4. The length of the CDR3 is 14 residues. The PCR ran on 60 Vbeta and 13 Jbeta primers. Only in-frame clones appear in the TCRdb table, and some are missing; sequencing was by immunoSEQ multiplex PCR. The table records 85,000 to 120,000 clones, roughly 80% of them present only once. The rearrangement uses TRBV5-1 and TRBJ1-1, with 10 bases fitting TRBD1. The TCR comes from a man between 45 and 60 years old in good health and CMV-seronegative. Sequenced material: PBMCs. The CDR3 region is CASSPRTGGTEAFF. In DNA form, the CDR3 reads TGCGCCAGCAGCCCGAGGACAGGGGGCACTGAAGCTTTCTTT.